The TCR beta chain described here comes from a study of T cells in Graves' hyperthyroidism and ophthalmopathy. As for the study in general: Initial diagnosis, before any treatment, was when peripheral blood was collected. Whole-study results and caveats: Ophthalmopathy onset followed model prediction by a median roughly 6.5 months.

Trimming took 6 bases from V and 5 from J; bases not matched to a gene: 7. The CDR3 sequence is 13 residues long. TCR beta CDR3 sequences were amplified from RNA transcripts. Primed by the HTBI set, a first-round RT-PCR was run on the TCR CDR3. TCRdb called the multiplex PCR reads again in MiXCR, with one record for every CDR3 protein. The data hold 450,000 to 650,000 distinct CDR3 sequences, with over 15% observed a single time. As to this clonotype: Its antigen remains unknown.

Ophthalmopathy cases met thresholds of Clinical Activity Score at least 3, NOSPECS grade at least 4 and duration under 3 months. Uncontrolled infection, other autoimmune disease, pregnancy and lactation each barred patients from inclusion. The sequence came from a woman aged 18-30 years with Graves' ophthalmopathy. Sample: blood. The chain combines TRBV12-3 or TRBV12-4 with TRBJ2-7, with 7 bases lining up with TRBD1. CDR3 sequence reads: CASRAQGTDEQYF. CDR3 nucleotides: TGTGCCAGCAGGGCGCAGGGGACAGACGAGCAGTACTTC.